This T cell receptor (beta chain) was documented in a study of cytomegalovirus exposure and HLA in healthy donors. The PCR had 60 Vbeta and 13 Jbeta primers. The repertoire was sequenced with immunoSEQ multiplex PCR; TCRdb's copy has only in-frame clones and lacks some. The sample gives around 99,000 clones, under 80% of which show up once; just under 6.5% is in the top ten. The table lists this clone with many counts. The antigen is undetermined. Findings of the study overall: What a later analysis reportedly showed was that an Asian-associated ancestry cluster had fewer N-insertions than the roughly 720-donor mean. A later analysis found common viral pathogens apparently linked to several of the most significant clusters.

Germline CDR1 is SNHLY and CDR2 is FYNNEI. The CDR3 contains 12 residues. V gave up 3 bases and J gave up 5 bases, with 8 bases separating them. Specimen: PBMCs. This sequence was found in a woman in her 30s in good health and CMV-seronegative. J is TRBJ2-7 and V is TRBV2; D is unresolved. The CDR3 loop is CASSDPPNEQYF. CDR3 DNA: TGTGCCAGCAGTGACCCACCTAACGAGCAGTACTTC.